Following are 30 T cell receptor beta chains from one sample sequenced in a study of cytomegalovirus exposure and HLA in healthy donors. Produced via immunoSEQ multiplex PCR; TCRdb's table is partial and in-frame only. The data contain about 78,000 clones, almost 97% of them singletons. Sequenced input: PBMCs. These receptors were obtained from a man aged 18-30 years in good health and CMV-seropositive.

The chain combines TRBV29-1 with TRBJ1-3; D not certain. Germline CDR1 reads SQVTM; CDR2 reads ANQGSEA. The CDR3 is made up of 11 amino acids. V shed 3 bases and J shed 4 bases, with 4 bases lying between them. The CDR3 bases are TGCAGCGTTGATTTAGGAAACACCATATATTTT. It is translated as CSVDLGNTIYF.

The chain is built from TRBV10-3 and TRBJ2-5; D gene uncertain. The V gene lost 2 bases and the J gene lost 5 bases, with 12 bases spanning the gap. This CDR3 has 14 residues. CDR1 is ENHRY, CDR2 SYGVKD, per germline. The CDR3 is CAISEALVPETQYF. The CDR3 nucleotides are TGTGCCATCAGTGAGGCCCTAGTCCCCGAGACCCAGTACTTC.

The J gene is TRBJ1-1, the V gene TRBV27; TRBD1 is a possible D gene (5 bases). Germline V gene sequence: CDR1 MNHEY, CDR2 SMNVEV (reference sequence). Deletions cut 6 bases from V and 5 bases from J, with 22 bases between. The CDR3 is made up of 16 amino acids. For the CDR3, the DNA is TGTGCCAGCAGAACGAATGCGGGGGGAGGGAAGACTGAAGCTTTCTTT. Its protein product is CASRTNAGGGKTEAFF.

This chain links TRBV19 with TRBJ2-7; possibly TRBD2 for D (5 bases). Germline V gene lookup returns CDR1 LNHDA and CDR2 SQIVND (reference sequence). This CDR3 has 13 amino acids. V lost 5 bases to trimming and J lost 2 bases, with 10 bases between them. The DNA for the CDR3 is TGTGCCAGTAGTGTCGGGCGGGCCTACGAGCAGTACTTC. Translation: CASSVGRAYEQYF.

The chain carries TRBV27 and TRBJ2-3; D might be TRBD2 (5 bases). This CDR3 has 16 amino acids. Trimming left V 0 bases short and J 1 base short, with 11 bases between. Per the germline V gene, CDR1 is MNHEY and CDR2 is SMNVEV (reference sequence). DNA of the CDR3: TGTGCCAGCAGTTTATCGGCGGGTGGGGGCACAGATACGCAGTATTTT. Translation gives CASSLSAGGGTDTQYF.

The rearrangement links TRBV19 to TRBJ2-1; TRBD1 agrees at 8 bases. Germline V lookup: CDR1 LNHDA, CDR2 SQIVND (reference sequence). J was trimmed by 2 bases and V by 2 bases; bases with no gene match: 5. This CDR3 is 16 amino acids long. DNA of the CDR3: TGTGCCAGTAGTATACAGGGGGCCAGCCCCTACAATGAGCAGTTCTTC. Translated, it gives CASSIQGASPYNEQFF. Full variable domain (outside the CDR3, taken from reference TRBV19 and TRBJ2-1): DGGITQSPKYLFRKEGQNVTLSCEQNLNHDAMYWYRQDPGQGLRLIYYSQIVNDFQKGDIAEGYSVSREKKESFPLTVTSAQKNPTAFYLCASSIQGASPYNEQFFGPGTRLTVL.

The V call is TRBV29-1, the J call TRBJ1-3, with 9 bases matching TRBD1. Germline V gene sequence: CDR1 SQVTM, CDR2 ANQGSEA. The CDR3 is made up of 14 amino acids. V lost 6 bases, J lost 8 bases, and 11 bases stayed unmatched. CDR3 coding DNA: TGCAGCGTCGGGGACAGGGTGACAGGCCACACCATATATTTT. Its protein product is CSVGDRVTGHTIYF.

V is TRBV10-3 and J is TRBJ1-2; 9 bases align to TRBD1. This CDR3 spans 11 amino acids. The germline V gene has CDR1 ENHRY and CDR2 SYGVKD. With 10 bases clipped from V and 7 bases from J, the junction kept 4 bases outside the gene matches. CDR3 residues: CATNRGPGYTF. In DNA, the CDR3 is TGTGCCACCAACAGGGGGCCTGGCTACACCTTC.

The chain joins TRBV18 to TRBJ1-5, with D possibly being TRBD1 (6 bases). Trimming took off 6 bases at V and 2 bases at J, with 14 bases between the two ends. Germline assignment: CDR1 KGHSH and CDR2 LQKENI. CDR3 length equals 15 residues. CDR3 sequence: CASSPTGIGNQPQHF. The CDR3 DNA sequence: TGTGCCAGCTCGCCTACAGGGATAGGCAATCAGCCCCAGCATTTT.

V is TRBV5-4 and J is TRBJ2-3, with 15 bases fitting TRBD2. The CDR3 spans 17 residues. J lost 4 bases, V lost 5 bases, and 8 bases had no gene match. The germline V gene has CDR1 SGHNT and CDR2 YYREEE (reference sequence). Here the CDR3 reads CASSSGLAGGGSDTQYF. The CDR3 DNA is TGTGCCAGCAGTTCGGGACTAGCGGGAGGAGGGTCAGATACGCAGTATTTT.

This chain's CDR3 is CASSENPGQNYGYTF. The CDR3 DNA reads TGTGCCAGCAGTGAAAACCCAGGACAGAACTATGGCTACACCTTC. V is TRBV6-1 and J is TRBJ1-2; TRBD1 might be the D (6 bases). Germline CDR1 reads MNHNS; CDR2 reads SASEGT. With 2 bases removed from V and 2 bases from J, the gap between germline ends came to 12 bases. This CDR3 is 15 amino acids long.

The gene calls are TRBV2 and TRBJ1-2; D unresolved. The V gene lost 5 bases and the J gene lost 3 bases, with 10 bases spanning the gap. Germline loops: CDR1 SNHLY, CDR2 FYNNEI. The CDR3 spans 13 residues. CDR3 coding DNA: TGTGCCAGCAGTTCCGGGTTTGACTATGGCTACACCTTC. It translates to CASSSGFDYGYTF.

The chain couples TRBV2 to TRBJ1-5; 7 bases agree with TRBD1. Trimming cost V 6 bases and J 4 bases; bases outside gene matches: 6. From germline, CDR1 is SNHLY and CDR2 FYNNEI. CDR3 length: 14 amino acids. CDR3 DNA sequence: TGTGCCAGCAGGCCGGGACAGTCTAATCAGCCCCAGCATTTT. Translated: CASRPGQSNQPQHF.

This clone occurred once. CDR3 residues: CASSERTATNYGYTF. The CDR3 DNA follows: TGTGCCAGCAGTGAGCGGACAGCCACTAACTATGGCTACACCTTC. The V call is TRBV27, the J call TRBJ1-2; possible D gene TRBD1, 6 bases. The CDR3 length is 15 residues. Trimming took off 5 bases at V and 0 bases at J, with 13 bases between the two ends. The germline V gene encodes CDR1 MNHEY and CDR2 SMNVEV (reference sequence).

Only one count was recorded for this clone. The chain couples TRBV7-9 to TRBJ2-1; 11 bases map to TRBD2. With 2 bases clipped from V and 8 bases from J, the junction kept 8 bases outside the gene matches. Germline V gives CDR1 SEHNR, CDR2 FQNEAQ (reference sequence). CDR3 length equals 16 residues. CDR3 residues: CASSLFVTSGSDEQFF. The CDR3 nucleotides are TGTGCCAGCAGCTTATTCGTTACTAGCGGGAGCGATGAGCAGTTCTTC.

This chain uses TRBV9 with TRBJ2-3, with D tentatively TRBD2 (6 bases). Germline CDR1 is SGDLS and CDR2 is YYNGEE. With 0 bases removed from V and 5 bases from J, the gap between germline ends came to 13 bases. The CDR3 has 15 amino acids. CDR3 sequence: CASSVVSGERDTQYF. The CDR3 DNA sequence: TGTGCCAGCAGCGTAGTATCGGGAGAAAGAGATACGCAGTATTTT.

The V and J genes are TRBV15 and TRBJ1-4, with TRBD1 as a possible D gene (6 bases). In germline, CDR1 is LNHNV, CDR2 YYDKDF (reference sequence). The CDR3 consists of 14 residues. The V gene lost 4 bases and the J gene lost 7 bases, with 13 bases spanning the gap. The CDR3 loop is CATSIRQGTEKLFF. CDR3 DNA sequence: TGTGCCACCAGCATACGGCAGGGGACTGAAAAACTGTTTTTT.

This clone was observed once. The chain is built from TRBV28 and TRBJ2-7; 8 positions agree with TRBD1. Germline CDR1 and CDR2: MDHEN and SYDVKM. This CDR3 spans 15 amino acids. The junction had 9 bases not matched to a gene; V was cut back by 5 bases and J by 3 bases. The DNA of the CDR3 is TGTGCCAGCAGTCGATCGACAGGGGTCTACTACGAGCAGTACTTC. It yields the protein CASSRSTGVYYEQYF.

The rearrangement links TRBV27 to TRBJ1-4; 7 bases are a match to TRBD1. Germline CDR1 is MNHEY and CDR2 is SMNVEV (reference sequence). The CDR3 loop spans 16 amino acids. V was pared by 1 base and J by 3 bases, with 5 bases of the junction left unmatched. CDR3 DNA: TGTGCCAGCAGTTTATTCGGCGGGACAGCTAATGAAAAACTGTTTTTT. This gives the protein CASSLFGGTANEKLFF.

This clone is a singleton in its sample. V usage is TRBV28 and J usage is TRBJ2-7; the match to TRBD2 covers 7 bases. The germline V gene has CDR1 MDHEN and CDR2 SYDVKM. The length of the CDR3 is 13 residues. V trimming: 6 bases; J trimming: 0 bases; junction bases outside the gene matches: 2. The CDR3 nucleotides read TGTGCCAGCAGGAGGACTAGCTCCTACGAGCAGTACTTC. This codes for CASRRTSSYEQYF.

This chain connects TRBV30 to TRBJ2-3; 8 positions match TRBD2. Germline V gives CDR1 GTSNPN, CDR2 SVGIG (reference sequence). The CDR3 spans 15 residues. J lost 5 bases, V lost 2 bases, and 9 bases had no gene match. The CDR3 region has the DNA TGTGCCTGGAGTTCAGGAGCGGGAGAGGAAGATACGCAGTATTTT. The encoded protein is CAWSSGAGEEDTQYF.

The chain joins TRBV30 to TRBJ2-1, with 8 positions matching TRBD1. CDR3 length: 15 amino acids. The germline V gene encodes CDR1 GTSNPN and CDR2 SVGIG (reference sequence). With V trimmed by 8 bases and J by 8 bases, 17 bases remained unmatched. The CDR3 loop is CAGSSGGSGLDEQFF. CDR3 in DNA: TGTGCCGGGTCTTCAGGGGGCTCGGGGCTGGATGAGCAGTTCTTC. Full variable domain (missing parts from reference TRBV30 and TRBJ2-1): SQTIHQWPATLVQPVGSPLSLECTVEGTSNPNLYWYRQAAGRGLQLLFYSVGIGQISSEVPQNLSASRPQDRQFILSSKKLLLSDSGFYLCAGSSGGSGLDEQFFGPGTRLTVL.

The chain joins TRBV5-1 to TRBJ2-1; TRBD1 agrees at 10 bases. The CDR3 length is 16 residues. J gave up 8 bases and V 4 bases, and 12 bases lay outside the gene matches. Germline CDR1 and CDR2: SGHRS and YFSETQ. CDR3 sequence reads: CASSPLGQGVSDEQFF. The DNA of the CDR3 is TGCGCCAGCAGCCCCCTCGGACAGGGGGTGTCGGATGAGCAGTTCTTC.

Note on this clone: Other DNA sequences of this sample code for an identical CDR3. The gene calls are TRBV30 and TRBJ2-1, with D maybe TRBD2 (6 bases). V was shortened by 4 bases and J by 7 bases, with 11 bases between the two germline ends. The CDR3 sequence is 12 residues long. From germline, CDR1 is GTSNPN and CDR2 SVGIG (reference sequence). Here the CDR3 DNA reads TGTGCCTGGACCCTTGGGGGGAATGAGCAGTTCTTC. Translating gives CAWTLGGNEQFF.

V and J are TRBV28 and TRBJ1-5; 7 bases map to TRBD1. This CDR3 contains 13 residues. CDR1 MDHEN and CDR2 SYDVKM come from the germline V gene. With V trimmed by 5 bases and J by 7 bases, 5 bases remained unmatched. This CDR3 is CASSNHRGQPQHF. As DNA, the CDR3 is TGTGCCAGCAGTAACCACAGGGGCCAGCCCCAGCATTTT.

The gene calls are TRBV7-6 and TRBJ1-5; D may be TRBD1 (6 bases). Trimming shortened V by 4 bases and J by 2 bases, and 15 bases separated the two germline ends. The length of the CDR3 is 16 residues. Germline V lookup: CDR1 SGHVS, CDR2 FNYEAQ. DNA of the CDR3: TGTGCCAGCAGCTCGGTACAGGGAAACGGCAATCAGCCCCAGCATTTT. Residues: CASSSVQGNGNQPQHF.

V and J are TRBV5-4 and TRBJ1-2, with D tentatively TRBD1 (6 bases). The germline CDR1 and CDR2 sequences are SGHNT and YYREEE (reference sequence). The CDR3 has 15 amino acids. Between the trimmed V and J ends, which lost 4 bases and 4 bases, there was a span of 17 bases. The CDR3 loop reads CASSDEDSLLYGYTF. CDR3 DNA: TGTGCCAGCAGCGACGAGGACAGCCTACTCTATGGCTACACCTTC.

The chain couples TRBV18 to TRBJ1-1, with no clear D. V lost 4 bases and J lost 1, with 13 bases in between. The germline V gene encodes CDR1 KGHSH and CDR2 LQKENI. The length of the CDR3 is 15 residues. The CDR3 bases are TGTGCCAGCTCACTCCAGGAGGGCACGAACACTGAAGCTTTCTTT. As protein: CASSLQEGTNTEAFF.

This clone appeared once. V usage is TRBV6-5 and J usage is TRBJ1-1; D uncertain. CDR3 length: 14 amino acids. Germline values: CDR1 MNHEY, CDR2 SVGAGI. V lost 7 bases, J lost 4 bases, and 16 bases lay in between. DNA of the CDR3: TGTGCCAGCACCTTGGACCCAGCGGGCACTGAAGCTTTCTTT. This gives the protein CASTLDPAGTEAFF.

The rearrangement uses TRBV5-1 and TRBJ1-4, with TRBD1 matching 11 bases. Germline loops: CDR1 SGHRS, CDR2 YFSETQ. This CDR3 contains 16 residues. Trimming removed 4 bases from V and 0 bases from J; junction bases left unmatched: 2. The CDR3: CASSRGQGATNEKLFF. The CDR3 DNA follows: TGCGCCAGCAGCCGGGGACAGGGGGCAACTAATGAAAAACTGTTTTTT.